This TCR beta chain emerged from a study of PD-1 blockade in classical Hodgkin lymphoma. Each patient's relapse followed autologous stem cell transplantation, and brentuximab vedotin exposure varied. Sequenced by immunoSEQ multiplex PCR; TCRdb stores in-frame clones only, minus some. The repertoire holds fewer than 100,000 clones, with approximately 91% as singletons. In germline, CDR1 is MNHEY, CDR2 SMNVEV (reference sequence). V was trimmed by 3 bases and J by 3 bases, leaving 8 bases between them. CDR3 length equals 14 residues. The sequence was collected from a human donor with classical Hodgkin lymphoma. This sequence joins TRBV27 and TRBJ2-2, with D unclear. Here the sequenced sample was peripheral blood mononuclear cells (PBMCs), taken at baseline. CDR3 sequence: CASSFGMHTGELFF. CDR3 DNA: TGTGCCAGCAGTTTTGGGATGCACACCGGGGAGCTGTTTTTT.